Listed here are 16 T cell receptor beta chains from one sample, sequenced in a study of cytomegalovirus exposure and HLA in healthy donors. The primer mix had 60 Vbeta and 13 Jbeta primers. The data were produced by immunoSEQ multiplex PCR, yet TCRdb's version contains in-frame clones alone and is incomplete. Of some 140,000 clones in the sample, approximately 80% were seen once. The sequenced sample consisted of PBMCs. These receptors were obtained from a woman aged 40 to 49 in good health and CMV-seropositive.

The rearrangement joins TRBV18 to TRBJ2-5; 7 bases line up with TRBD1. The CDR3 contains 14 residues. The germline CDR1 and CDR2 sequences are KGHSH and LQKENI. Trimming cost V 5 bases and J 1 base; bases outside gene matches: 4. CDR3 sequence (DNA): TGTGCCAGCTCAGCGGACAGGCTCCAAGAGACCCAGTACTTC. This sequence encodes CASSADRLQETQYF.

The V call is TRBV28, the J call TRBJ1-4, with 9 positions matching TRBD1. V lost 5 bases to trimming and J lost 8 bases; unmatched junction nucleotides: 12. The germline V gene encodes CDR1 MDHEN and CDR2 SYDVKM. The CDR3 has 16 amino acids. As DNA, the CDR3 is TGTGCCAGCAGTCCATCCTCAACAGGGGGCGAAGAAAAACTGTTTTTT. Encoded protein: CASSPSSTGGEEKLFF.

The chain uses TRBV14 and TRBJ2-2; 14 bases line up with TRBD2. The V segment lost 3 bases and the J segment 9 bases; nucleotides outside the gene matches: 6. The CDR3 is 16 residues long. In germline, CDR1 is SGHDN, CDR2 FVKESK. CDR3 nucleotides: TGTGCCAGCAGCCAGGCGGGACTAGCGGGAGTCTGGGAGCTGTTTTTT. Translation gives CASSQAGLAGVWELFF.

This clone was counted a single time. This chain joins TRBV11-3 and TRBJ1-1, with D tentatively TRBD1 (6 bases). Germline V lookup: CDR1 SGHNT, CDR2 YENEEA. V dropped 5 bases and J dropped 1 base, with 11 bases sitting between them. The length of the CDR3 is 14 residues. In DNA form, the CDR3 reads TGTGCCAGCAGCCAGGACAGCAAGAACACTGAAGCTTTCTTT. Residues: CASSQDSKNTEAFF.

The chain carries TRBV11-2 and TRBJ2-1; 10 nucleotides line up with TRBD2. With V trimmed by 7 bases and J by 4 bases, 10 bases remained unmatched. The CDR3 sequence is 16 residues long. Germline V lookup: CDR1 SGHAT, CDR2 FQNNGV. CDR3 in DNA: TGTGCCAGCACCTCTGCCGCTAGCGGGAGTTACAATGAGCAGTTCTTC. It translates to CASTSAASGSYNEQFF. Looking up the rest from reference TRBV11-2 and TRBJ2-1 gives the full variable domain: EAGVAQSPRYKIIEKRQSVAFWCNPISGHATLYWYQQILGQGPKLLIQFQNNGVVDDSQLPKDRFSAERLKGVDSTLKIQPAKLEDSAVYLCASTSAASGSYNEQFFGPGTRLTVL.

The CDR3 DNA sequence: TGCGCCAGCAGCTTGGGTTCCGGGACAGGGGCCTTTTACACAGATACGCAGTATTTT. It encodes CASSLGSGTGAFYTDTQYF. The chain couples TRBV5-1 to TRBJ2-3; 10 nucleotides match TRBD1. V lost 0 bases and J lost 2; bases outside the gene matches: 12. This CDR3 has 19 residues. From germline, CDR1 is SGHRS and CDR2 YFSETQ. Full variable domain (rest looked up from reference TRBV5-1 and TRBJ2-3): KAGVTQTPRYLIKTRGQQVTLSCSPISGHRSVSWYQQTPGQGLQFLFEYFSETQRNKGNFPGRFSGRQFSNSRSEMNVSTLELGDSALYLCASSLGSGTGAFYTDTQYFGPGTRLTVL.

This clone has a handful of counts. The chain joins TRBV19 to TRBJ2-6; D uncertain. CDR1 and CDR2 from the germline V gene are LNHDA and SQIVND (reference sequence). There are 16 residues in the CDR3. Trimming left V 6 bases short and J 2 bases short, with 14 bases between. CDR3 sequence: CASSPFRQTGANVLTF. In DNA, the CDR3 is TGTGCCAGTAGCCCTTTTAGACAAACTGGGGCCAACGTCCTGACTTTC.

The rearrangement joins TRBV27 to TRBJ1-4; 9 bases match TRBD1. Per the germline V gene, CDR1 is MNHEY and CDR2 is SMNVEV (reference sequence). With 5 bases clipped from V and 9 bases from J, the junction kept 4 bases outside the gene matches. This CDR3 contains 13 residues. For the CDR3, the DNA is TGTGCCAGCAGTAGGGACAGGGCGAAAAAACTGTTTTTT. Translated: CASSRDRAKKLFF.

The genes are TRBV30 and TRBJ1-1; TRBD1 matches 7 bases. Trimming cost V 4 bases and J 4 bases; bases outside gene matches: 3. CDR1 is GTSNPN and CDR2 is SVGIG in the germline V gene (reference sequence). This CDR3 has 12 residues. The CDR3 region is CAWTGGTTEAFF. The CDR3 DNA sequence: TGTGCCTGGACAGGGGGAACCACTGAAGCTTTCTTT.

This clone was detected only a few times. The rearrangement uses TRBV18 and TRBJ1-1; TRBD1 is a possible D gene (6 bases). Looked up from germline, CDR1 is KGHSH and CDR2 is LQKENI. The length of the CDR3 is 14 residues. V lost 0 bases and J lost 4, with 9 bases in between. This chain's CDR3 is CASSPPTGTTEAFF. The CDR3 coding sequence is TGTGCCAGCTCACCACCTACAGGGACCACTGAAGCTTTCTTT.

The chain combines TRBV7-9 with TRBJ2-3, with 10 bases aligning to TRBD2. The CDR3 totals 17 residues. Germline values: CDR1 SEHNR, CDR2 FQNEAQ (reference sequence). V trimming: 1 base; J trimming: 5 bases; junction bases outside the gene matches: 9. This chain's CDR3 is CASSLVLASGSGDTQYF. As DNA, the CDR3 is TGTGCCAGCAGCTTAGTGCTGGCTAGCGGGAGCGGAGATACGCAGTATTTT. Drawing the rest from reference TRBV7-9 and TRBJ2-3, the complete variable domain is DTGVSQNPRHKITKRGQNVTFRCDPISEHNRLYWYRQTLGQGPEFLTYFQNEAQLEKSRLLSDRFSAERPKGSFSTLEIQRTEQGDSAMYLCASSLVLASGSGDTQYFGPGTRLTVL.

V and J are TRBV10-1 and TRBJ1-5, with TRBD1 matching over 7 bases. The junction had 11 bases not matched to a gene; V was cut back by 5 bases and J by 4 bases. This CDR3 spans 16 amino acids. The germline gives CDR1 WNHNN, CDR2 SYGVQD (reference sequence). The CDR3 spells CASSRDRPHKNQPQHF. Here the CDR3 DNA reads TGCGCCAGCAGTAGGGACAGACCCCACAAAAATCAGCCCCAGCATTTT.

The V gene is TRBV29-1, the J gene TRBJ2-1; 8 bases agree with TRBD2. Germline values: CDR1 SQVTM, CDR2 ANQGSEA. The V gene end was trimmed by 4 bases and the J gene end by 8 bases; junction bases not matched to a gene: 10. The CDR3 runs 14 residues. The CDR3 here is CSVGGLAGRYEQFF. The CDR3 bases are TGCAGCGTTGGGGGGTTAGCGGGAAGGTATGAGCAGTTCTTC.

The chain joins TRBV18 to TRBJ2-5, with D possibly TRBD2 on 5 matching bases. V was cut by 2 bases and J by 2 bases, with 9 bases left in between. CDR1 and CDR2 from the germline V gene are KGHSH and LQKENI. CDR3 length: 14 residues. CDR3 sequence (DNA): TGTGCCAGCTCACCAACGGGGAAACAAGAGACCCAGTACTTC. This encodes CASSPTGKQETQYF. Complete variable domain (other parts from reference TRBV18 and TRBJ2-5): NAGVMQNPRHLVRRRGQEARLRCSPMKGHSHVYWYRQLPEEGLKFMVYLQKENIIDESGMPKERFSAEFPKEGPSILRIQQVVRGDSAAYFCASSPTGKQETQYFGPGTRLLVL.

The V gene is TRBV10-3, the J gene TRBJ2-7, with TRBD1 identical over 11 bases. The J segment lost 4 bases and the V segment lost 4 bases, leaving 6 bases of the junction unmatched. The germline gives CDR1 ENHRY, CDR2 SYGVKD. The CDR3 is made up of 15 amino acids. In DNA, the CDR3 is TGTGCCATCAGTGGGTTGGACAGGGGGCTTTACGAGCAGTACTTC. It codes for CAISGLDRGLYEQYF.

The J gene is TRBJ1-5, the V gene TRBV28; 7 bases are a match to TRBD1. The CDR3 totals 15 residues. The germline V gene has CDR1 MDHEN and CDR2 SYDVKM. The trim removed 6 bases at V and 0 bases at J, leaving 5 bases unmatched. This CDR3 reads CASRQGQNSNQPQHF. The CDR3 DNA reads as TGTGCCAGCAGACAGGGGCAGAATAGCAATCAGCCCCAGCATTTT.